These 28 T cell receptor beta chains share one sample of origin, sequenced in a study of blood T cell repertoires in COVID-19. Clones were read by immunoSEQ multiplex PCR, and TCRdb kept only the in-frame ones, dropping some. The sample consists of over 90,000 clones, roughly 87% of them appearing once. Sequenced material: peripheral blood. The receptors derive from a human donor in a cohort sampled during active COVID-19.

This chain uses TRBV6-4 with TRBJ1-6; D is unclear. V was pared by 0 bases and J by 10 bases, with 7 bases between. Germline V gene data show CDR1 as MRHNA and CDR2 as SNTAGT. The CDR3 runs to 13 residues. CDR3 in DNA: TGTGCCAGCAGTGACTCGGCAGAATCACCCCTCCACTTT. Its protein product is CASSDSAESPLHF.

This clone is a singleton in its sample. The chain employs TRBV6-5 and TRBJ1-5; TRBD1 might be the D (5 bases). Per germline, CDR1 MNHEY and CDR2 SVGAGI. This CDR3 spans 14 amino acids. Between the trimmed V and J ends, which lost 8 bases and 2 bases, there was a span of 13 bases. CDR3 region: CASARGGGNQPQHF. In nucleotides, the CDR3 is TGTGCCAGCGCCCGGGGAGGGGGCAATCAGCCCCAGCATTTT.

This clone turned up a few times. This chain connects TRBV13 to TRBJ2-1, with 8 bases aligning to TRBD1. V shed 5 bases, J shed 2 bases, and the junction held 14 bases outside the gene matches. The CDR3 length is 18 residues. Looked up from germline, CDR1 is PRHDT and CDR2 is FYEKMQ (reference sequence). CDR3 in amino acids: CASSPPQGASKAYNEQFF. The CDR3 region has the DNA TGTGCCAGCAGCCCCCCGCAGGGGGCAAGTAAGGCCTACAATGAGCAGTTCTTC.

Here the CDR3 DNA reads TGCGCCAGCAGCCAAGCCGGGACTAGGGTTTCGGATACGCAGTATTTT. Its protein is CASSQAGTRVSDTQYF. V usage is TRBV4-1 and J usage is TRBJ2-3; 8 bases are shared with TRBD2. V lost 1 base to trimming and J lost 6 bases; unmatched junction nucleotides: 9. The CDR3 is 16 residues long. Germline loops: CDR1 MGHRA, CDR2 YSYEKL.

CDR3 nucleotide sequence: TGTGCCAGCAGCTTGCGACTCACTAGCACAGATACGCAGTATTTT. Residues: CASSLRLTSTDTQYF. The chain joins TRBV5-6 to TRBJ2-3; no clear D gene. The CDR3 is 15 residues long. V dropped 1 base and J dropped 0 bases, with 9 bases sitting between them. Germline-derived CDR1 and CDR2 are SGHDT and YYEEEE.

The chain combines TRBV5-1 with TRBJ2-7; TRBD1 might be the D (6 bases). V gave up 7 bases and J gave up 3 bases, with 11 bases separating them. Germline V gene lookup returns CDR1 SGHRS and CDR2 YFSETQ. The CDR3 length is 12 residues. The CDR3 here is CASGQGIYEQYF. CDR3 coding DNA: TGCGCCAGCGGCCAGGGGATCTACGAGCAGTACTTC.

V is TRBV18 and J is TRBJ1-6; no clear D. Germline V lookup: CDR1 KGHSH, CDR2 LQKENI. Trimming removed 6 bases at V and 4 bases at J, with 13 bases between. This CDR3 has 15 residues. The CDR3 region has the DNA TGTGCCAGCTCTACCGGTATTGCTTATAATTCACCCCTCCACTTT. Its protein is CASSTGIAYNSPLHF.

The chain is built from TRBV25-1 and TRBJ2-7; 10 positions match TRBD1. The CDR3 has 16 amino acids. Trimming at V came to 6 bases and at J to 4 bases, leaving 12 bases not matched to a gene. CDR1 and CDR2 from the germline V gene are MGHDK and SYGVNS. The CDR3 DNA sequence: TGTGCCAGCAGGGGGTCGGGACAGGGGTTCTTGTACGAGCAGTACTTC. This codes for CASRGSGQGFLYEQYF.

This clone occurred once. The junction does not match germline at one end; this may be a read error. This chain joins TRBV29-1 and TRBJ2-7, with 10 positions matching TRBD1. From germline, CDR1 is SQVTM and CDR2 ANQGSEA. The CDR3 has 15 amino acids. DNA of the CDR3: TGCAGCGTCGCTGACAGGGGGCGCCCCTCCCACGAGCAGTACTTC. Its protein is CSVADRGRPSHEQYF.

The chain is built from TRBV5-1 and TRBJ2-3, with TRBD2 matching over 8 bases. Germline V gene data show CDR1 as SGHRS and CDR2 as YFSETQ. This CDR3 has 15 amino acids. Trimming took 2 bases from V and 0 from J; bases not matched to a gene: 2. CDR3 loop: CASSFLAGSTDTQYF. In DNA form, the CDR3 reads TGCGCCAGCAGCTTTTTAGCGGGGAGCACAGATACGCAGTATTTT.

The chain carries TRBV5-1 and TRBJ2-2; weak D call: TRBD1 (6 bases). The V end lost 1 base, the J end lost 4 bases, and 14 bases lay between the germline ends. The germline gives CDR1 SGHRS, CDR2 YFSETQ. This CDR3 has 16 residues. Here the CDR3 reads CASSLTSGVVTGELFF. DNA for the CDR3: TGCGCCAGCAGCTTGACATCAGGGGTTGTCACCGGGGAGCTGTTTTTT.

This clone was counted only a few times. This chain uses TRBV19 with TRBJ1-2; 8 positions match TRBD1. Germline CDR1 LNHDA, CDR2 SQIVND (reference sequence). The CDR3 is 14 amino acids. V shed 5 bases and J 2 bases; nucleotides not matched to a gene: 4. DNA for the CDR3: TGTGCCAGTAGTGTCCAGGGGGCGAACTATGGCTACACCTTC. Translation gives CASSVQGANYGYTF.

V gene TRBV4-1 combines with J gene TRBJ2-3; 10 bases map to TRBD2. The V gene end was trimmed by 0 bases and the J gene end by 5 bases; junction bases not matched to a gene: 8. Germline CDR1 and CDR2: MGHRA and YSYEKL. The CDR3 is 17 residues long. CDR3 DNA: TGCGCCAGCAGCCAAGATTCGAGCGGGGGGGCTGGAGATACGCAGTATTTT. As protein: CASSQDSSGGAGDTQYF.

This chain joins TRBV9 and TRBJ2-2; D gene ambiguous. The CDR3 length is 14 residues. The germline gives CDR1 SGDLS, CDR2 YYNGEE. V gave up 0 bases and J gave up 4 bases, with 7 bases separating them. For the CDR3, the DNA is TGTGCCAGCAGCGTAGTAGATGGCACCGGGGAGCTGTTTTTT. Translation: CASSVVDGTGELFF.

The chain carries TRBV2 and TRBJ1-1, with 7 bases that match TRBD1. The V gene's germline CDR1 is SNHLY and CDR2 FYNNEI. The CDR3 has 16 residues. The J segment lost 7 bases and the V segment lost 2 bases, leaving 13 bases of the junction unmatched. CDR3 nucleotide sequence: TGTGCCAGCAGTGAACAGGGACAGCTTCATTCGTTTGAAGCTTTCTTT. It specifies CASSEQGQLHSFEAFF.

This clone has a single count. CDR3: CASSWGLTPLHF. CDR3 coding DNA: TGTGCCAGCAGTTGGGGACTGACACCCCTCCACTTT. V is TRBV12-3 or TRBV12-4 and J is TRBJ1-6; D may be TRBD1 (5 bases). The CDR3 spans 12 residues. Trimming shortened V by 4 bases and J by 11 bases, and 9 bases separated the two germline ends.

The CDR3 is CASSSSSPREQFF. The DNA for the CDR3 is TGTGCCAGCAGCTCTAGTTCACCGCGTGAGCAGTTCTTC. The chain links TRBV7-2 to TRBJ2-1; D gene uncertain. Germline values: CDR1 SGHTA, CDR2 FQGNSA. V was clipped by 4 bases and J by 9 bases, with 13 bases between them. The CDR3 has 13 residues. Full variable domain (remainder filled in from reference TRBV7-2 and TRBJ2-1): GAGVSQSPSNKVTEKGKDVELRCDPISGHTALYWYRQSLGQGLEFLIYFQGNSAPDKSGLPSDRFSAERTGGSVSTLTIQRTQQEDSAVYLCASSSSSPREQFFGPGTRLTVL.

V is TRBV7-2 and J is TRBJ1-5; a weak D match, TRBD1 (5 bases). Trimming stripped 1 base from V and 0 bases from J, with 10 bases between. Germline V gene data show CDR1 as SGHTA and CDR2 as FQGNSA. This CDR3 contains 16 residues. Here the CDR3 DNA reads TGTGCCAGCAGCTTAGGTGGACATATTAGCAATCAGCCCCAGCATTTT. It translates to CASSLGGHISNQPQHF.

This chain links TRBV18 with TRBJ1-1; D is unclear. Germline values: CDR1 KGHSH, CDR2 LQKENI. The CDR3 spans 15 residues. Trimming took 1 base from V and 4 from J, leaving 13 bases between them. The CDR3 sequence is CASSPRGGRSTEAFF. CDR3 nucleotides: TGTGCCAGCTCACCACGCGGAGGGAGAAGCACTGAAGCTTTCTTT.

The rearrangement uses TRBV21-1 and TRBJ2-7; the table's TRBD1 call for D was not verified on the DNA. TRBV21-1 is flagged as a pseudogene. This CDR3 spans 18 amino acids. CDR3 DNA sequence: TGTGCCAGCAGCAAAAGGGGCCGGGAAAAGACAGGGGGCTCCGAGCAGTACTTC. Translating gives CASSKRGREKTGGSEQYF.

This clone turned up a few times. Distinct nucleotide sequences in the sample also encode this CDR3. V and J are TRBV10-3 and TRBJ2-1, with 10 bases aligning to TRBD2. This CDR3 is built from 15 residues. J gave up 5 bases and V 2 bases, and 3 bases lay outside the gene matches. Germline values: CDR1 ENHRY, CDR2 SYGVKD. In DNA form, the CDR3 reads TGTGCCATCAGTGAGGGCCTAGCGGGAGACAATGAGCAGTTCTTC. Translating gives CAISEGLAGDNEQFF.

This clone was counted only a few times. The gene calls are TRBV6-6 and TRBJ2-7, with 11 bases fitting TRBD1. Looked up from germline, CDR1 is MNHNY and CDR2 is SVGAGI (reference sequence). V was clipped by 6 bases and J by 12 bases; unmatched bases: 4. The CDR3 consists of 11 residues. The CDR3 here is CASRQDRGPYF. The CDR3 nucleotides are TGTGCCAGCAGACAGGACAGGGGGCCGTACTTC.

CDR3 amino acids: CASSSLSGRGTDTQYF. Written as DNA, the CDR3 is TGCGCCAGCAGCTCGCTTAGCGGAAGGGGCACAGATACGCAGTATTTT. This chain uses TRBV5-1 with TRBJ2-3; maybe TRBD2 (6 bases). The CDR3 runs to 16 residues. V was trimmed by 3 bases and J by 1 base, leaving 15 bases between them. Germline V gene data show CDR1 as SGHRS and CDR2 as YFSETQ.

The rearrangement links TRBV15 to TRBJ2-2; D uncertain. V was pared by 4 bases and J by 8 bases, with 17 bases between. CDR1 and CDR2 (germline): LNHNV, YYDKDF (reference sequence). The CDR3 consists of 15 residues. The CDR3 DNA is TGTGCCACCAGCAATTCCACTACTCTCCGAGGGGAGCTGTTTTTT. Translated: CATSNSTTLRGELFF.

The genes are TRBV7-2 and TRBJ1-4; 8 bases are a match to TRBD1. From germline, CDR1 is SGHTA and CDR2 FQGNSA. The V and J ends lost 5 bases and 0 bases, in that order; junction bases with no gene match: 14. The CDR3 length is 19 residues. CDR3 sequence (DNA): TGTGCCAGCAGCCCGAGGGCAGGGGGCATAACGGCAACTAATGAAAAACTGTTTTTT. The encoded protein is CASSPRAGGITATNEKLFF.

The rearrangement links TRBV13 to TRBJ2-1; 9 nucleotides align to TRBD2. Germline trimming cut 3 bases from V and 6 bases from J; bases unmatched to any gene: 9. The germline CDR1 and CDR2 sequences are PRHDT and FYEKMQ (reference sequence). The length of the CDR3 is 16 residues. CDR3 sequence reads: CASSLSEREEPNEQFF. Written as DNA, the CDR3 is TGTGCCAGCAGCTTGAGTGAGCGGGAGGAACCCAATGAGCAGTTCTTC.

In this sample, this clone is medium-sized. The chain's CDR3 is CAISELPTGGNSPLHF. Here the CDR3 DNA reads TGTGCCATCAGTGAGTTGCCGACAGGGGGTAATTCACCCCTCCACTTT. The chain has TRBV10-3 and TRBJ1-6; 9 nucleotides agree with TRBD1. Germline V CDR1 and CDR2: ENHRY, SYGVKD. The junction had 4 bases not matched to a gene; V was cut back by 1 base and J by 6 bases. The CDR3 is 16 residues long.

The V and J genes are TRBV28 and TRBJ2-3; possibly TRBD1 for D (6 bases). Germline CDR1 and CDR2: MDHEN and SYDVKM. Trimming removed 5 bases at V and 2 bases at J, with 17 bases between. CDR3 length equals 16 residues. CDR3: CASSPRGGQYTDTQYF. For the CDR3, the DNA is TGTGCCAGCAGTCCCCGAGGGGGTCAATACACAGATACGCAGTATTTT.